Below, 24 T cell receptor beta chains from the same sample are listed, as sequenced in a study of T-cell reconstitution after alpha-beta-depleted transplantation in children. During its preparation, the TCRbeta library received unique molecular identifiers. TCRdb re-derived calls from the PCR reads in MiXCR, one entry per CDR3 protein. Seen here are 150,000 to 250,000 distinct CDR3 sequences, about 14% observed once, and the top ten hold over 10%. The sequenced sample was PBMCs from the stem cell graft donor, obtained from the stem cell graft. The receptor source for this set is a human donor who donated a stem cell graft to a child with acute lymphoblastic leukemia.

V and J are TRBV20-1 and TRBJ2-2, with D hard to call. This CDR3 spans 13 amino acids. Trimming pared 0 bases from V and 0 bases from J, leaving 2 bases between. Per the germline V gene, CDR1 is DFQATT and CDR2 is SNEGSKA (reference sequence). The CDR3 loop reads CSAREPNTGELFF. For the CDR3, the DNA is TGCAGTGCTAGAGAACCGAACACCGGGGAGCTGTTTTTT.

This clonotype came up many times. The rearrangement links TRBV10-1 to TRBJ2-1, with D unresolved. Germline V lookup: CDR1 WNHNN, CDR2 SYGVQD (reference sequence). V gave up 0 bases and J gave up 4 bases, with 4 bases separating them. The CDR3 runs 13 residues. The CDR3 sequence: CASSESGYNEQFF. CDR3 sequence (DNA): TGCGCCAGCAGTGAGTCAGGGTACAATGAGCAGTTCTTC.

This clonotype has just a few counts. J is TRBJ2-1 and V is TRBV12-3 or TRBV12-4, with 9 bases that match TRBD2. This CDR3 is built from 16 residues. The ends lost 3 bases at V and 6 bases at J; junction bases unmatched: 9. Here the CDR3 reads CASSFYLAGTRNEQFF. In nucleotides, the CDR3 is TGTGCCAGCAGTTTCTACCTAGCGGGAACGCGCAATGAGCAGTTCTTC.

This clonotype was recorded at least ten times. This rearrangement joins TRBV5-1 to TRBJ2-1; 10 bases agree with TRBD2. The CDR3 sequence is 16 residues long. CDR1 SGHRS and CDR2 YFSETQ come from the germline V gene. V shed 3 bases, J shed 7 bases, and the junction held 10 bases outside the gene matches. The CDR3 coding sequence is TGCGCCAGCAGCTCGGGAACTAGCGGGAAATTGAATGAGCAGTTCTTC. This translates into CASSSGTSGKLNEQFF.

This clonotype was detected ten times or more. The chain combines TRBV20-1 with TRBJ2-1, with 7 positions matching TRBD2. V was clipped by 2 bases and J by 0 bases; unmatched bases: 4. Germline loops: CDR1 DFQATT, CDR2 SNEGSKA (reference sequence). The CDR3 runs to 15 residues. The CDR3 DNA reads as TGCAGTGCTAGATCCGGGAGGAGCTCCTACAATGAGCAGTTCTTC. Protein sequence: CSARSGRSSYNEQFF.

A few counts support this clonotype. The chain is built from TRBV20-1 and TRBJ1-3; tentatively, D is TRBD1 (5 bases). Trimming removed 5 bases from V and 0 bases from J, with 11 bases in between. This CDR3 comprises 14 residues. Germline lookup yields CDR1 DFQATT and CDR2 SNEGSKA (reference sequence). CDR3 protein: CSAAQGFSGNTIYF. The CDR3 DNA reads as TGCAGTGCTGCCCAGGGATTCTCTGGAAACACCATATATTTT.

This clonotype was recorded many times. The chain joins TRBV5-1 to TRBJ1-1, with a possible D match to TRBD1 (5 bases). Looked up from germline, CDR1 is SGHRS and CDR2 is YFSETQ. The CDR3 has 15 amino acids. Trimming shortened V by 0 bases and J by 4 bases, and 13 bases separated the two germline ends. CDR3 sequence reads: CASSLGLGESTEAFF. The CDR3 DNA reads as TGCGCCAGCAGCTTGGGTTTGGGGGAAAGCACTGAAGCTTTCTTT.

This clonotype was seen at least ten times. This chain connects TRBV10-3 to TRBJ2-5; tentatively, D is TRBD1 (5 bases). V lost 3 bases and J 5 bases, leaving 13 bases between the germline ends. The CDR3 contains 14 residues. Germline values: CDR1 ENHRY, CDR2 SYGVKD. In nucleotides, the CDR3 is TGTGCCATCAGTGACCCAGAAGGGGTGGAGACCCAGTACTTC. It codes for CAISDPEGVETQYF.

This clonotype was seen many times. This rearrangement joins TRBV5-1 to TRBJ1-2, with 7 nucleotides matching TRBD1. J lost 4 bases, V lost 2 bases, and 8 bases had no gene match. Germline CDR1 reads SGHRS; CDR2 reads YFSETQ. The CDR3 consists of 15 residues. CDR3 nucleotide sequence: TGCGCCAGCAGCTTATCCAGGGGGGAAGGCTATGGCTACACCTTC. Translating gives CASSLSRGEGYGYTF.

In this sample, this clonotype turned up many times. The rearrangement joins TRBV20-1 to TRBJ2-5, with 14 bases lining up with TRBD2. Germline V gene sequence: CDR1 DFQATT, CDR2 SNEGSKA (reference sequence). The CDR3 spans 15 residues. Trimming removed 3 bases from V and 5 bases from J; junction bases left unmatched: 5. In DNA form, the CDR3 reads TGCAGTGCTAGCTCGACTAGCGGGAGGGTGGAGACCCAGTACTTC. Residues: CSASSTSGRVETQYF.

This clonotype appeared many times. The chain is built from TRBV28 and TRBJ2-3, with 7 bases lining up with TRBD2. CDR3 length equals 14 residues. Germline loops: CDR1 MDHEN, CDR2 SYDVKM. The V gene end was trimmed by 5 bases and the J gene end by 4 bases; junction bases not matched to a gene: 6. The CDR3: CASSGRERADTQYF. The CDR3 DNA sequence: TGTGCCAGCAGTGGGAGGGAGAGGGCAGATACGCAGTATTTT. The full variable domain, completed using reference TRBV28 and TRBJ2-3, is DVKVTQSSRYLVKRTGEKVFLECVQDMDHENMFWYRQDPGLGLRLIYFSYDVKMKEKGDIPEGYSVSREKKERFSLILESASTNQTSMYLCASSGRERADTQYFGPGTRLTVL.

This clonotype was detected many times. The chain carries TRBV20-1 and TRBJ2-1, with 12 positions matching TRBD2. Germline-derived CDR1 and CDR2 are DFQATT and SNEGSKA (reference sequence). This CDR3 is 15 amino acids long. V shed 2 bases and J 7 bases; nucleotides not matched to a gene: 6. CDR3 coding DNA: TGCAGTGCTAGACCGCCTAGCGGGAGGGCAAATGAGCAGTTCTTC. Its translation: CSARPPSGRANEQFF.

The chain uses TRBV1 and TRBJ2-7; the D call of TRBD2 is as the table states it, not checked on the DNA. TRBV1 is described as a pseudogene. This CDR3 region has 17 residues. The CDR3 reads CTSSQVLAGTSFYEQYF. CDR3 nucleotides: TGCACCAGCAGCCAGGTACTAGCGGGAACTTCCTTCTACGAGCAGTACTTC.

This sequence joins TRBV12-3 or TRBV12-4 and TRBJ1-5, with D unresolved. V was clipped by 5 bases and J by 5 bases, with 13 bases between them. The CDR3 loop spans 14 amino acids. The CDR3 here is CASSINRLDQPQHF. The CDR3 coding sequence is TGTGCCAGCAGTATAAACAGACTAGATCAGCCCCAGCATTTT.

In its sample, this clonotype was seen many times. The chain uses TRBV7-2 and TRBJ2-3; D ambiguous. There are 12 residues in the CDR3. The germline V gene encodes CDR1 SGHTA and CDR2 FQGNSA. The V gene lost 5 bases and the J gene lost 4 bases, with 7 bases spanning the gap. CDR3 DNA sequence: TGTGCCAGCAGCATTGACTCAGATACGCAGTATTTT. Translation: CASSIDSDTQYF.

The chain uses TRBV5-1 and TRBJ2-1; 8 bases are a match to TRBD2. This CDR3 has 18 residues. J gave up 2 bases and V 0 bases, and 10 bases lay outside the gene matches. Germline loops: CDR1 SGHRS, CDR2 YFSETQ. Here the CDR3 reads CASSLEGAGVGTYNEQFF. In nucleotides, the CDR3 is TGCGCCAGCAGCTTGGAGGGAGCGGGAGTCGGCACCTACAATGAGCAGTTCTTC.

This chain connects TRBV11-2 to TRBJ1-4, with D perhaps matching TRBD1 (5 bases). Germline CDR1 reads SGHAT; CDR2 reads FQNNGV. This CDR3 spans 15 amino acids. Trimming took 0 bases from V and 8 from J, leaving 13 bases between them. CDR3 in DNA: TGTGCCAGCAGCTTAGACTACCGACAGACCGAAAAACTGTTTTTT. Encoded protein: CASSLDYRQTEKLFF.

This clonotype was seen ten or more times. J is TRBJ1-6 and V is TRBV5-1; 9 bases align to TRBD1. Per the germline V gene, CDR1 is SGHRS and CDR2 is YFSETQ. The CDR3 covers 14 residues. V trimming: 3 bases; J trimming: 13 bases; junction bases outside the gene matches: 8. CDR3 residues: CASSWRTGERPLHF. The DNA of the CDR3 is TGCGCCAGCAGCTGGAGGACAGGGGAAAGGCCCCTCCACTTT.

This clonotype was observed many times. The chain is built from TRBV20-1 and TRBJ2-3; the match to TRBD2 covers 7 bases. Germline CDR1 is DFQATT and CDR2 is SNEGSKA (reference sequence). The ends lost 3 bases at V and 2 bases at J; junction bases unmatched: 5. CDR3 size: 14 residues. This CDR3 is CSASGLAATDTQYF. The CDR3 nucleotides are TGCAGTGCTAGTGGTCTAGCGGCCACAGATACGCAGTATTTT.

The chain couples TRBV6-2 or TRBV6-3 to TRBJ2-5; maybe TRBD2 (5 bases). V was trimmed by 0 bases and J by 4 bases, leaving 12 bases between them. The CDR3 contains 15 residues. The V gene's germline CDR1 is MNHEY and CDR2 SVGEGT. CDR3 nucleotide sequence: TGTGCCAGCAGTTACTCGAATGAGGGTGGAGAGACCCAGTACTTC. Translating gives CASSYSNEGGETQYF.

The chain recombines TRBV2 with TRBJ1-4; 8 nucleotides line up with TRBD1. Germline V gene data show CDR1 as SNHLY and CDR2 as FYNNEI. Trimming took 6 bases from V and 3 from J; bases not matched to a gene: 6. The CDR3 spans 15 residues. The DNA for the CDR3 is TGTGCCAGCAGCTTGCAGGGGGCGGCTAATGAAAAACTGTTTTTT. Encoded protein: CASSLQGAANEKLFF.

This clonotype was observed many times. V is TRBV5-1 and J is TRBJ2-5; D may be TRBD2 (5 bases). The CDR3 runs 13 residues. Deletions cut 0 bases from V and 3 bases from J, with 6 bases between. Germline assignment: CDR1 SGHRS and CDR2 YFSETQ. CDR3 residues: CASSLGREETQYF. In DNA form, the CDR3 reads TGCGCCAGCAGCTTGGGGCGGGAAGAGACCCAGTACTTC.

This clonotype was counted at least ten times. The V and J genes are TRBV12-3 or TRBV12-4 and TRBJ2-3; D is ambiguous. Trimming stripped 7 bases from V and 1 base from J, with 15 bases between. The CDR3 has 15 residues. Written as DNA, the CDR3 is TGTGCCAGCACCTTAGGTACTTTGCGCACAGATACGCAGTATTTT. Its protein is CASTLGTLRTDTQYF.

This clonotype was found many times. The chain couples TRBV24-1 to TRBJ2-1; D uncertain. The CDR3 runs 11 residues. CDR1 is KGHDR and CDR2 is SFDVKD in the germline V gene. Trimming took 6 bases from V and 6 from J, leaving 5 bases between them. The CDR3 loop is CATSFFNEQFF. CDR3 DNA: TGTGCCACCAGTTTTTTCAATGAGCAGTTCTTC.